The clone carrying this T cell receptor (beta chain) was detected once. These data are taken from a study of blood T cell repertoires in COVID-19. Study summary: PBMCs, B-cell-depleted T cells, or T cells provided the cDNA or gDNA that made up the material.

Germline V gene lookup returns CDR1 LGHDT and CDR2 YNNKEL (reference sequence). The CDR3 has 15 residues. V lost 2 bases to trimming and J lost 4 bases, with 11 bases between them. The assay was immunoSEQ multiplex PCR, and TCRdb's table has in-frame clones only and misses some. Seen here are approximately 200,000 clones, more than 80% observed once, and the top ten hold around 1.8%. Sequencing was done on a sample of PBMCs or T cells enriched from blood (not recorded which). The sequence derives from a man in his 60s who had recovered from COVID-19. This sequence joins TRBV3-1 (or the pseudogene TRBV3-2) and TRBJ2-2; no definite D call. The DNA of the CDR3 is TGTGCCAGCAGCCAAAGGTGGGCCTCCACCGGGGAGCTGTTTTTT. It codes for CASSQRWASTGELFF.